This T cell receptor (beta chain) is drawn from a study of T cell repertoires in aging, cancer and after chemotherapy. Rearranged V-D-J TRB sequences were amplified with a mixed TRB-A/B primer pool. Using its own MiXCR run on the multiplex PCR reads, TCRdb lists one record per CDR3 protein. The repertoire holds fewer than 8,500 distinct CDR3 sequences, with 30% as singletons. TCR beta rearrangements were amplified from peripheral blood genomic DNA. The CDR3 has 14 residues. J was trimmed by 2 bases and V by 6 bases; bases with no gene match: 5. From germline, CDR1 is MRHNA and CDR2 SNTAGT. Worth noting for this clonotype: Its antigen is undetermined.

Notes on the study in general: Across the chemotherapy interval, each cancer cohort showed higher median generation probability, suggesting thymic rebound.

This sequence originates from a human donor with a blood cancer. The gene calls are TRBV6-4 and TRBJ2-3; 7 bases agree with TRBD2. Sequenced sample: blood. In DNA form, the CDR3 reads TGTGCCAGCAGCTGGGGGGGGAACACAGATACGCAGTATTTT. Translation gives CASSWGGNTDTQYF.